Listed below are T cell receptor beta chains from one sample, sequenced in a study of cytomegalovirus exposure and HLA in healthy donors. TCRdb keeps only in-frame clones here, not all; method: immunoSEQ multiplex PCR. The profile covers about 130,000 clones, with about 8.5% appearing a single time and 5.5% taken by the ten largest. The sequencing sample was made of PBMCs. These receptor sequences come from a man aged 35-49 years in good health and CMV-seronegative. CDR3s include the opening cysteine and the closing phenylalanine or tryptophan. D genes are given only for firm matches. Only some rows state a clone size, as once, few, many or a class for expanded clones.

NA	13	NA	TRBJ1-4	TRBV4-1	CASSQDGVGFLFF	TGCGCCAGCAGCCAAGATGGAGTCGGGTTTCTGTTTTTT
NA	12	NA	TRBJ2-7	TRBV30	CAWHRDSYEQYF	TGTGCCTGGCACAGGGATTCCTACGAGCAGTACTTC
NA	14	NA	TRBJ1-2	TRBV19	CASSPDRENYGYTF	TGTGCCAGTAGTCCGGACAGAGAAAACTATGGCTACACCTTC
NA	16	TRBD2	TRBJ2-2	TRBV4-3	CASSQFRLAGSGELFF	TGCGCCAGCAGCCAATTCCGACTAGCGGGGTCCGGGGAGCTGTTTTTT
NA	15	TRBD1	TRBJ2-2	TRBV6-5	CASSGRTGLSGELFF	TGTGCCAGCAGTGGTCGGACAGGGCTGAGCGGGGAGCTGTTTTTT
few	13	NA	TRBJ2-3	TRBV18	CASSPSGTDTQYF	TGTGCCAGCTCACCCTCTGGCACAGATACGCAGTATTTT
few	14	TRBD1	TRBJ1-2	TRBV5-5	CASSVTGGTDGYTF	TGTGCCAGCAGCGTGACAGGGGGCACGGATGGCTACACCTTC
few	15	NA	TRBJ2-3	TRBV7-2	CASSRLTGTADTQYF	TGTGCCAGCAGTCGGCTGACAGGAACGGCAGATACGCAGTATTTT
NA	13	TRBD2	TRBJ2-2	TRBV14	CASSLTSAGELFF	TGTGCCAGCAGCCTGACTAGCGCCGGGGAGCTGTTTTTT
few	14	NA	TRBJ2-1	TRBV5-4	CASSDSISPHEQFF	TGTGCCAGCAGTGACAGTATATCTCCCCATGAGCAGTTCTTC
NA	15	TRBD1	TRBJ2-2	TRBV9	CASSVGTGSTGELFF	TGTGCCAGCAGCGTCGGGACAGGGTCCACCGGGGAGCTGTTTTTT
few	13	TRBD1	TRBJ1-1	TRBV9	CASSASSDRGPFF	TGTGCCAGCAGCGCGTCCTCGGACAGGGGACCTTTCTTT
few	15	TRBD2	TRBJ2-3	TRBV5-6	CASSLTSGGADTQYF	TGTGCCAGCAGCTTGACTAGCGGGGGGGCGGATACGCAGTATTTT
NA	14	TRBD1	TRBJ1-1	TRBV6-5	CASARRDRSTEAFF	TGTGCCAGCGCCCGAAGGGACAGGAGCACTGAAGCTTTCTTT
NA	13	TRBD1	TRBJ2-5	TRBV7-6	CASRSDRVETQYF	TGTGCCAGCAGGTCGGACAGGGTGGAGACCCAGTACTTC
NA	15	TRBD1	TRBJ2-3	TRBV4-2	CASSPQGRSTDTQYF	TGTGCCAGCAGCCCACAGGGGAGATCCACAGATACGCAGTATTTT
few	14	NA	TRBJ2-7	TRBV19	CASSKEDRPWEQYF	TGTGCCAGTAGTAAGGAGGACCGGCCCTGGGAGCAGTACTTC
NA	15	NA	TRBJ2-7	TRBV2	CASGPQEGLPYEQYF	TGTGCCAGCGGTCCCCAGGAGGGGCTACCCTACGAGCAGTACTTC
few	14	NA	TRBJ2-1	TRBV11-2	CASLRGEPRNEQFF	TGTGCCAGCCTCCGAGGCGAACCGAGGAATGAGCAGTTCTTC
NA	11	TRBD2	TRBJ2-2	TRBV4-1	CASRGVGELFF	TGCGCCAGCCGGGGGGTCGGGGAGCTGTTTTTT
NA	15	TRBD2	TRBJ2-7	TRBV27	CASSSPGTSGYEQYF	TGTGCCAGCAGTTCCCCCGGGACTAGCGGCTACGAGCAGTACTTC
few	15	TRBD2	TRBJ2-5	TRBV11-2	CASSLGLAGGQTQYF	TGTGCCAGCAGCTTAGGACTAGCGGGGGGACAGACCCAGTACTTC